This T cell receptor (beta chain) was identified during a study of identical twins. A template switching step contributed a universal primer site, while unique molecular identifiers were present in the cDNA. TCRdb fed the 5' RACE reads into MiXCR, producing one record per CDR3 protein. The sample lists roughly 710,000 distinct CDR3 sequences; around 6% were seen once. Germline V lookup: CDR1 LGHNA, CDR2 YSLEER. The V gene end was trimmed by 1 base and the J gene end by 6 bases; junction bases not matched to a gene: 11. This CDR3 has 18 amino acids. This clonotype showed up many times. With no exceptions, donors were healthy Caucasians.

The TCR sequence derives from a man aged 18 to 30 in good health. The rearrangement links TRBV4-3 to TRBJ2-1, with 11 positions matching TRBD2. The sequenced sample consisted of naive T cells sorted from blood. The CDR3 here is CASSQGRIAGGVGNEQFF. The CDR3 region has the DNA TGCGCCAGCAGCCAAGGGAGGATAGCGGGAGGGGTCGGCAATGAGCAGTTCTTC.